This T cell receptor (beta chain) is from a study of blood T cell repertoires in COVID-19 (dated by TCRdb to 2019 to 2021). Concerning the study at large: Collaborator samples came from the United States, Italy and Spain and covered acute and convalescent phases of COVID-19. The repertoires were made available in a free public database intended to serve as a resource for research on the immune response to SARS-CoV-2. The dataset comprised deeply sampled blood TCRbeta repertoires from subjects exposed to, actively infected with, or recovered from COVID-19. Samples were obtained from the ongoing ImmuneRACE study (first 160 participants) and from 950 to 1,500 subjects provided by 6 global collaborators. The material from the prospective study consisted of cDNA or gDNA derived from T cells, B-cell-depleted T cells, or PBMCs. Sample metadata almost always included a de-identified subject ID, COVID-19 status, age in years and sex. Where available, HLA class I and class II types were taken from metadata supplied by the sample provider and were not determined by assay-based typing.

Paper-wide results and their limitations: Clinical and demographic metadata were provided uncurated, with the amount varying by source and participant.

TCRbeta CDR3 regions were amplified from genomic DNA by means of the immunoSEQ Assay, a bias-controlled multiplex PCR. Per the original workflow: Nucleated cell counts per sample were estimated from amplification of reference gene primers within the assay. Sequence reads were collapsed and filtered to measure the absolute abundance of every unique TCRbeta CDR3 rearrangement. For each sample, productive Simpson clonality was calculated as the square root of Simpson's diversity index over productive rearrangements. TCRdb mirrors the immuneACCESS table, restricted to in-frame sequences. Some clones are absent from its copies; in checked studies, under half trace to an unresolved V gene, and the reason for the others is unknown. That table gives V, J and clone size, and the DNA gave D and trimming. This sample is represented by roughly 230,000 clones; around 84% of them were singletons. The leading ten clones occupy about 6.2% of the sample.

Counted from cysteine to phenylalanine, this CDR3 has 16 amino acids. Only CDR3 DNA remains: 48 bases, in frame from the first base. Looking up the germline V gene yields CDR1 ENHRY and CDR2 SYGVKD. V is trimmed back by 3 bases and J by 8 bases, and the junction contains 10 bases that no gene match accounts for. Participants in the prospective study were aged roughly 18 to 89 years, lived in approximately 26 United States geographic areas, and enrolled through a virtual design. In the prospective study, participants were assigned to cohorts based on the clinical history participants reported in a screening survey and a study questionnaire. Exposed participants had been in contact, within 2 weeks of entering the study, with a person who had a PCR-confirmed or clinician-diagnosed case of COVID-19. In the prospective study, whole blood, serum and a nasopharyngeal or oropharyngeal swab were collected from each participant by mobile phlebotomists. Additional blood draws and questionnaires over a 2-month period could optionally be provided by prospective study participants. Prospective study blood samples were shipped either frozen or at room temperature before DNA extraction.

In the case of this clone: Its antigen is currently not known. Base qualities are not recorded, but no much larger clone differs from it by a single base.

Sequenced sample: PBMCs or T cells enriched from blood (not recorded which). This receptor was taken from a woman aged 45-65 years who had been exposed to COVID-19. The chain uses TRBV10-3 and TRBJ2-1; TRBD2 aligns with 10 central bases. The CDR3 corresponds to CAISEIGLAGDHEQFF. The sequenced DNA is TGTGCCATCAGTGAAATAGGGCTAGCGGGGGACCATGAGCAGTTCTTC.